This T cell receptor delta chain was profiled in a study of gamma-delta T cells after stem cell transplantation. Per germline, CDR1 GEAIGNYY and CDR2 EKD. CDR3 length: 18 amino acids. Trimming cost V 4 bases and J 2 bases; bases outside gene matches: 12. Within the sample, this clone is medium-sized. TCRdb re-called the RT-PCR reads with CATT. The sample holds fewer than 3,500 delta-chain clones, approximately 2% seen once. The sequencing sample was made of gamma-delta T cells. This clonotype was sampled from a human donor. It is not recorded whose cells these are; they may come from a transplant donor. J is TRDJ1 and V is TRDV2, with 13 bases identical to TRDD3. CDR3 sequence (DNA): TGTGCCTGTGAATCACTACTGGGGGATACGCAACGGACCGATAAACTCATCTTT. This codes for CACESLLGDTQRTDKLIF.